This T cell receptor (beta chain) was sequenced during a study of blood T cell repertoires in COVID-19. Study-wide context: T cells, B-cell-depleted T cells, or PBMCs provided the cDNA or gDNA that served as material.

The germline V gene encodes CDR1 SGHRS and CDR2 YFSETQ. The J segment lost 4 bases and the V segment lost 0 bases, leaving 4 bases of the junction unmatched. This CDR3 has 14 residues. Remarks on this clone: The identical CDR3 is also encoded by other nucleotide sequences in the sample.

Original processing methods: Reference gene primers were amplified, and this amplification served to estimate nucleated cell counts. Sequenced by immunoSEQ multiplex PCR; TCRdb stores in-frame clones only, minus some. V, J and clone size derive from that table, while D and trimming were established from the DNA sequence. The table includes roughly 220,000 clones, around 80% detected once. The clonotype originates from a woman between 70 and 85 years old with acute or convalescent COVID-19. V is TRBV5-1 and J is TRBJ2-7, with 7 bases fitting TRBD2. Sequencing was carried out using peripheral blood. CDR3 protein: CASSLGLAVYEQYF. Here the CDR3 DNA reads TGCGCCAGCAGCTTGGGTCTAGCGGTTTACGAGCAGTACTTC.